These T cell receptor beta chains were read from a single sample in a study of Ad26.COV2.S vaccination and SARS-CoV-2 variants. The table came from immunoSEQ multiplex PCR; TCRdb's copy has only in-frame clones and leaves some out. The data show some 340,000 clones, just over 85% seen once. Here the sequenced sample was peripheral blood, taken in a trial of Ad26.COV2.S vaccine versus placebo. The receptor set was obtained from a person aged 18 to 59 who received the Ad26.COV2.S COVID-19 vaccine or a placebo. Each CDR3 is given with its conserved first and last residue. The D gene is left open where the match is weak. For some rows the clone size is stated as once, few or many, or as a class when expanded; others skip it.

TRBV7-9	NA	NA	TRBJ1-4	TGTGCCAGCAGCCACCGGTGGGATGAAAAACTGTTTTTT	CASSHRWDEKLFF
TRBV6-2/TRBV6-3	NA	many	TRBJ2-6	TGTGCCAGCAGTTACACGGACTCTGGGGCCAACGTCCTGACTTTC	CASSYTDSGANVLTF
TRBV5-1	NA	NA	TRBJ1-5	TGCGCCAGCAGCTTGGAGGCAGGGTCAGGTCAGCCCCAGCATTTT	CASSLEAGSGQPQHF
TRBV5-1	NA	NA	TRBJ2-2	TGCGCCAGCAGCTTGGTCGTGGGGGCGGACACCGGGGAGCTGTTTTTT	CASSLVVGADTGELFF
TRBV3-1/TRBV3-2	NA	NA	TRBJ2-5	TGTGCCAGCAGCCATCTGGCCCAAGAGACCCAGTACTTC	CASSHLAQETQYF
TRBV6-5	TRBD1	NA	TRBJ1-2	TGTGCCAGCAGCTACGCGGACAGGGGACGAGGGTATGGCTACACCTTC	CASSYADRGRGYGYTF
TRBV7-2	TRBD1	NA	TRBJ2-7	TGTGCCAGCAGCTTAGGTTTCAGGGACAGGAATTACGAGCAGTACTTC	CASSLGFRDRNYEQYF
TRBV3-1/TRBV3-2	NA	once	TRBJ2-7	TGTGCCAGCAGCCTCTCCGCCGAGCAGTACTTC	CASSLSAEQYF
TRBV30	NA	NA	TRBJ2-1	TGTGCCTGGAGTGCAGTGAACTCCTACAATGAGCAGTTCTTC	CAWSAVNSYNEQFF
TRBV9	NA	NA	TRBJ2-1	TGTGCCAGCAGCGTAGGGGGGCTGGGTGAGCAGTTCTTC	CASSVGGLGEQFF
TRBV7-9	NA	NA	TRBJ1-5	TGTGCCAGCAGCTACGGGCTAAATCAGCCCCAGCATTTT	CASSYGLNQPQHF
TRBV7-9	NA	NA	TRBJ2-3	TGTGCCAGCACCGGGACAGATACGCAGTATTTT	CASTGTDTQYF
TRBV11-2	NA	NA	TRBJ1-3	TGTGCCAGCAGCTTACAGAAGGGTGTCTCAAACACCATATATTTT	CASSLQKGVSNTIYF
TRBV7-8	NA	few	TRBJ1-2	TGTGCCAGCAGCTCCGAATGGACGGATGGCTACACCTTC	CASSSEWTDGYTF
TRBV9	NA	few	TRBJ1-5	TGTGCCAGCGGAGGGACACATCAGCCCCAGCATTTT	CASGGTHQPQHF
TRBV3-1/TRBV3-2	NA	NA	TRBJ2-5	TGTGCCAGCAGCCAAGATCAGGTCCAAGAGACCCAGTACTTC	CASSQDQVQETQYF
TRBV2	NA	once	TRBJ1-1	TGTGCCAGCAGTGACCAGCAGAACACTGAAGCTTTCTTT	CASSDQQNTEAFF
TRBV15	TRBD1	once	TRBJ1-5	TGTGCCACCAGCAGAGCGGACAGGCGTCAGCCCCAGCATTTT	CATSRADRRQPQHF
TRBV3-1/TRBV3-2	TRBD1	once	TRBJ1-2	TGTGCCAGCAGCCAAGGCCGGGACAGGGGATCTGGCTACACCTTC	CASSQGRDRGSGYTF
TRBV4-3	TRBD1	NA	TRBJ1-1	TGCGCCAGCAGCCAGCATCCGACAGGGATTGGCACTGAAGCTTTCTTT	CASSQHPTGIGTEAFF
TRBV3-1/TRBV3-2	TRBD1	NA	TRBJ1-2	TGTGCCAGCAGCCAATTCCCCGCAGACAGGGTATCATATGGCTACACCTTC	CASSQFPADRVSYGYTF
TRBV7-8	NA	NA	TRBJ2-2	TGTGCCAGCAGCTTATGGCGGTCCGGGGAGCTGTTTTTT	CASSLWRSGELFF
TRBV29-1	TRBD1	NA	TRBJ1-1	TGCAGCGTTGCGGGACAGTGGAACACTGAAGCTTTCTTT	CSVAGQWNTEAFF
TRBV28	NA	NA	TRBJ1-2	TGTGCCAGCAGTTTAGGGGGGTTCGGCTACACCTTC	CASSLGGFGYTF
TRBV7-9	TRBD1	NA	TRBJ2-5	TGTGCCAGCAGCTTCACTATGGGACAGGGGGAAGAGACCCAGTACTTC	CASSFTMGQGEETQYF
TRBV11-3	NA	once	TRBJ2-3	TGTGCCAGCAGCTTAGGGACAGATACGCAGTATTTT	CASSLGTDTQYF
TRBV7-2	TRBD1	NA	TRBJ1-2	TGTGCCAGCAGCATTCGGACAGGGCGGTATGGCTACACCTTC	CASSIRTGRYGYTF
TRBV7-9	TRBD1	once	TRBJ1-4	TGTGCCAGCAGCTCACAGGGGCGTAATGAAAAACTGTTTTTT	CASSSQGRNEKLFF
TRBV27	NA	NA	TRBJ1-2	TGTGCCAGCACCCAATCCCGACAGTCTAACTATGGCTACACCTTC	CASTQSRQSNYGYTF
TRBV19	NA	few	TRBJ2-5	TGTGCCAGTAGGAACGTGGGGGGTAAAGAGACCCAGTACTTC	CASRNVGGKETQYF
TRBV27	TRBD1	NA	TRBJ1-1	TGTGCCAGCAGTTTATCAACAGGGGGCAAGGAGTCTTTCTTT	CASSLSTGGKESFF
TRBV7-9	TRBD2	NA	TRBJ2-7	TGTGCCAGCAGCTCCCGGGGGGCCTACGAGCAGTACTTC	CASSSRGAYEQYF
TRBV5-1	TRBD2	NA	TRBJ2-1	TGCGCCAGCAGCTCGAGCGGGGGGGCTTCCTACAATGAGCAGTTCTTC	CASSSSGGASYNEQFF
TRBV24-1	TRBD1	once	TRBJ1-1	TGTGCCACCAGTGACGCGACAGGGGAAGCTTTCTTT	CATSDATGEAFF
TRBV4-3	TRBD1	NA	TRBJ2-7	TGCGCCAGCAGCCAAGCGTTGGGGACAGAAACCTACGAGCAGTACTTC	CASSQALGTETYEQYF
TRBV18	NA	NA	TRBJ1-5	TGTGCCAGCTCACCACCGGGGGGGAACGGCAATCAGCCCCAGCATTTT	CASSPPGGNGNQPQHF
TRBV5-1	TRBD1	once	TRBJ2-5	TGCGCCAGCAGCTTGGCAGGGGGTTCTCAAGAGACCCAGTACTTC	CASSLAGGSQETQYF
TRBV13	NA	NA	TRBJ1-1	TGTGCCAGCAGCTTCGGGGGGTCAACGGCTGAAGCTTTCTTT	CASSFGGSTAEAFF
TRBV10-3	TRBD2	many	TRBJ2-1	TGTGCCATCAGTGGTGGCACTAGCGGGGGCCCTATATTCTACAATGAGCAGTTCTTC	CAISGGTSGGPIFYNEQFF
TRBV30	TRBD2	once	TRBJ2-7	TGTGCCTGGAGTGTAAGGCCTAGCGGGGACTTGGGGTACGAGCAGTACTTC	CAWSVRPSGDLGYEQYF